The 3 T cell receptor beta chains below come from one sample, sequenced in a study of T cells in localized non-small cell lung cancer. The method was immunoSEQ multiplex PCR; TCRdb's version includes in-frame clones alone and lacks a portion of them. The sample shows 60,000 or so clones, roughly four fifths of them seen only once. The sample here was PBMCs, taken before any cancer treatment. The receptor source for this set is a man aged 40 to 75 with stage II lung adenocarcinoma.

V and J are TRBV4-2 and TRBJ1-1; perhaps TRBD1 as D (6 bases). The CDR3 is 16 residues long. V was trimmed by 4 bases and J by 1 base, leaving 16 bases between them. Germline CDR1 LGHNA, CDR2 YNFKEQ. The CDR3 sequence is CASSPYLQGGNTEAFF. The CDR3 region has the DNA TGTGCCAGCAGCCCCTATCTACAGGGCGGGAACACTGAAGCTTTCTTT.

The chain joins TRBV10-3 to TRBJ1-1, with no clear D. V was pared by 0 bases and J by 4 bases, with 6 bases between. This CDR3 contains 13 residues. In germline, CDR1 is ENHRY, CDR2 SYGVKD. This chain's CDR3 is CAISESDVTEAFF. The CDR3 nucleotides read TGTGCCATCAGTGAGTCGGATGTCACTGAAGCTTTCTTT.

This chain joins TRBV19 and TRBJ1-5; D call uncertain. CDR3 length: 13 residues. V shed 6 bases and J shed 9 bases, with 15 bases lying between them. The germline gives CDR1 LNHDA, CDR2 SQIVND (reference sequence). CDR3 sequence: CASREGIGGPQHF. In nucleotides, the CDR3 is TGTGCCAGTAGAGAAGGGATAGGTGGGCCCCAGCATTTT.